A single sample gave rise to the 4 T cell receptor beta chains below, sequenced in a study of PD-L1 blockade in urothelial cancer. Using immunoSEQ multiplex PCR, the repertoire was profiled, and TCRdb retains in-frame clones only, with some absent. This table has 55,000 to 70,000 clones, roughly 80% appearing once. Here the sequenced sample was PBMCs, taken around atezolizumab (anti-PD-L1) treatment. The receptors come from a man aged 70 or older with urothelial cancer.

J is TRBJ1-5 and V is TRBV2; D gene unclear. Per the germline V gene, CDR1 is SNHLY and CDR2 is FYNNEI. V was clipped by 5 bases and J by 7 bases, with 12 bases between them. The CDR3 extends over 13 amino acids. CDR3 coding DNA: TGTGCCAGCAGTATCGTTATTCAGCAGCCCCAGCATTTT. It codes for CASSIVIQQPQHF.

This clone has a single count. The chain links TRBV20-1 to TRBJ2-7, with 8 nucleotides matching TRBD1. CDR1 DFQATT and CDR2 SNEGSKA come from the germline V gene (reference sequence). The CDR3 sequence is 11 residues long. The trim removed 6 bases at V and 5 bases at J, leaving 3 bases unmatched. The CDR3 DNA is TGCAGTGCGCCACAGGGGGACGAGCAGTACTTC. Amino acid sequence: CSAPQGDEQYF.

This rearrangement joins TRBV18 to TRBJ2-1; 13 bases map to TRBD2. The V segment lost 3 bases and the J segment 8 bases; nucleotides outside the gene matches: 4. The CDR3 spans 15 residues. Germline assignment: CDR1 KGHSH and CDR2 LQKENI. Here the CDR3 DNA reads TGTGCCAGCTCACCCCGGACTAGCGGGAGCTATGAGCAGTTCTTC. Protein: CASSPRTSGSYEQFF.

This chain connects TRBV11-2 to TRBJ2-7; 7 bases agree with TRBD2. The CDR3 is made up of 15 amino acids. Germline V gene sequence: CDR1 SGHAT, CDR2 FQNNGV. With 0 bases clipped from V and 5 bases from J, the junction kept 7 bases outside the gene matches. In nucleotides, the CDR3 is TGTGCCAGCAGCTTAGAAAGGCGGGAGTTCGACGAGCAGTACTTC. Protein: CASSLERREFDEQYF.